This T cell receptor (beta chain) was identified in a study of graft-versus-host responses after intestinal transplantation. About the research overall: Multivisceral, liver-intestinal, or isolated intestinal grafts were transplanted into recipients. Anti-thymocyte globulin served as induction for all recipients, who then took tacrolimus and steroids for about 3 years.

TCRdb's copy holds only in-frame clones and misses some; the assay was immunoSEQ multiplex PCR. The top ten hold over 0.45% of the sample, which has about 50,000 clones, 84% seen once. V was pared by 4 bases and J by 2 bases, with 4 bases between. This CDR3 spans 11 amino acids. Germline V lookup: CDR1 SGHNT, CDR2 YYREEE (reference sequence). As regards this clone: Its antigen is currently unknown.

The V and J genes are TRBV5-4 and TRBJ2-7, with no clear D. The receptor was isolated from a human donor who was the organ donor for an intestinal transplant. The source material was unstimulated CD4+ T cells sorted from spleen or lymph node cells, sampled before transplant. CDR3 sequence: CASSDTYEQYF. The CDR3 DNA reads TGTGCCAGCAGCGACACCTACGAGCAGTACTTC.